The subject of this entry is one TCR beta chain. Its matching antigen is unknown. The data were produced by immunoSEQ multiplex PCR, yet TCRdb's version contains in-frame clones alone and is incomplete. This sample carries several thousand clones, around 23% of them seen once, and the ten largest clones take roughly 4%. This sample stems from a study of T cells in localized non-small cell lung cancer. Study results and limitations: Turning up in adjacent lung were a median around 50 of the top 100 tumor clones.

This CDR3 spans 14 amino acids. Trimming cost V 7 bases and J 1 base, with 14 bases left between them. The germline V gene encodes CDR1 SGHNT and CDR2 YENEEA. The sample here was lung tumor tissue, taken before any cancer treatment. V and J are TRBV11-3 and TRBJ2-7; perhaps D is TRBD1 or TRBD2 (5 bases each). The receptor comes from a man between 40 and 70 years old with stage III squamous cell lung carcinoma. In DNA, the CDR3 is TGTGCCAGCACCCCTCACGGGGCTTCCTACGAGCAGTACTTC. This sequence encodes CASTPHGASYEQYF.